Listed here are 11 T cell receptor beta chains from one sample, sequenced in a study of early stage breast cancer tumors. Profiling relied on immunoSEQ multiplex PCR, and the TCRdb table lists in-frame clones only, not all of them. The sample has about 28,000 clones; roughly four fifths are singletons. The sequenced sample was blood. All receptors come from a person aged 40 to 50 with breast cancer.

This clone was detected a few times. The genes are TRBV7-6 and TRBJ2-7, with 8 nucleotides matching TRBD1. The germline gives CDR1 SGHVS, CDR2 FNYEAQ. V shed 5 bases and J 6 bases; nucleotides not matched to a gene: 15. The CDR3 totals 16 residues. CDR3 sequence: CASSHDDTGQAPEQYF. The CDR3 DNA sequence: TGTGCCAGCAGCCACGATGACACGGGACAGGCTCCCGAGCAGTACTTC.

This sequence joins TRBV9 and TRBJ1-1; TRBD1 might be the D (6 bases). Trimming stripped 3 bases from V and 1 base from J, with 10 bases between. Germline lookup yields CDR1 SGDLS and CDR2 YYNGEE. This CDR3 comprises 14 residues. CDR3 residues: CASSADRTNTEAFF. The CDR3 region has the DNA TGTGCCAGCAGCGCAGACAGGACGAACACTGAAGCTTTCTTT.

The CDR3 region has the DNA TGTGCCACCTCGCTCCCTTTGCTACCCCCGATCTACGAGCAGTACTTC. Translation: CATSLPLLPPIYEQYF. The chain combines TRBV5-5 with TRBJ2-7; D gene ambiguous. CDR1 is SGHKS and CDR2 is YYEKEE in the germline V gene (reference sequence). The CDR3 has 16 residues. The V and J ends lost 9 bases and 3 bases respectively, with 25 bases between them.

The chain has TRBV30 and TRBJ2-2, with D unresolved. The V end was cut by 3 bases, the J end by 3 bases, with 11 bases between. Germline-derived CDR1 and CDR2 are GTSNPN and SVGIG (reference sequence). The CDR3 length is 14 residues. The CDR3 sequence is CAWRVSAYTGELFF. CDR3 in DNA: TGTGCCTGGAGGGTTTCGGCCTACACCGGGGAGCTGTTTTTT.

The chain combines TRBV19 with TRBJ2-2, with 9 bases fitting TRBD2. The CDR3 totals 18 residues. The germline V gene encodes CDR1 LNHDA and CDR2 SQIVND (reference sequence). The junction had 11 bases not matched to a gene; V was cut back by 0 bases and J by 6 bases. CDR3 bases: TGTGCCAGTAGTATAGACGGCGGGGTAGCGGGAGATCCCGGGGAGCTGTTTTTT. Protein product: CASSIDGGVAGDPGELFF.

This clone was picked up a small number of times. V is TRBV4-3 and J is TRBJ2-7; D not certain. Germline loops: CDR1 LGHNA, CDR2 YSLEER. V lost 3 bases and J 3 bases, leaving 15 bases between the germline ends. The CDR3 spans 15 residues. CDR3 protein: CASSHNSGSDYEQYF. CDR3 sequence (DNA): TGCGCCAGCAGCCACAACTCCGGGTCAGACTACGAGCAGTACTTC.

This clone was counted between two and nine times. The V gene is TRBV7-2, the J gene TRBJ1-1; 10 bases align to TRBD1. The germline V gene has CDR1 SGHTA and CDR2 FQGNSA. The CDR3 runs to 15 residues. Unmatched junction bases numbered 3, after V lost 1 base and J lost 4 bases. CDR3 bases: TGTGCCAGCAGCTTAGGACAGGGGGCGCGCACTGAAGCTTTCTTT. Protein: CASSLGQGARTEAFF.

The chain is built from TRBV11-2 and TRBJ1-3, with TRBD1 as a possible D gene (5 bases). The V and J ends lost 4 bases and 8 bases respectively, with 12 bases between them. The CDR3 has 13 residues. Germline V lookup: CDR1 SGHAT, CDR2 FQNNGV. The CDR3 reads CASSSTGHDTIYF. The DNA for the CDR3 is TGTGCCAGCAGCTCGACGGGGCACGACACCATATATTTT. The full variable domain, rest sourced from reference TRBV11-2 and TRBJ1-3, is EAGVAQSPRYKIIEKRQSVAFWCNPISGHATLYWYQQILGQGPKLLIQFQNNGVVDDSQLPKDRFSAERLKGVDSTLKIQPAKLEDSAVYLCASSSTGHDTIYFGEGSWLTVV.

This clone was seen a handful of times. The chain has TRBV27 and TRBJ2-7, with 15 bases fitting TRBD2. Germline CDR1 MNHEY, CDR2 SMNVEV (reference sequence). Trimming at V came to 5 bases and at J to 0 bases, leaving 8 bases not matched to a gene. CDR3 length equals 18 residues. The DNA of the CDR3 is TGTGCCAGCAGTCTGGGACTAGCGGGAGGCGAGGGCTCCTACGAGCAGTACTTC. Its translation is CASSLGLAGGEGSYEQYF.

This rearrangement joins TRBV27 to TRBJ2-1; D uncertain. The CDR3 loop spans 12 amino acids. V lost 6 bases to trimming and J lost 3 bases, with 6 bases between them. The germline gives CDR1 MNHEY, CDR2 SMNVEV (reference sequence). CDR3 loop: CASRWGYNEQFF. CDR3 coding DNA: TGTGCCAGCAGGTGGGGCTACAATGAGCAGTTCTTC.

V is TRBV11-3 and J is TRBJ2-7, with D unclear. Germline V CDR1 and CDR2: SGHNT, YENEEA. Between the trimmed V and J ends, which lost 8 bases and 1 base, there was a span of 12 bases. This CDR3 is built from 13 residues. CDR3 bases: TGTGCCAGCCGCGAGGACGGTTCCTACGAGCAGTACTTC. It yields the protein CASREDGSYEQYF.